Listed here are 14 T cell receptor beta chains from one sample, sequenced in a study of T-cell reconstitution after alpha-beta-depleted transplantation in children. Unique molecular identifiers were incorporated during preparation of the TCRbeta library. MiXCR, applied by TCRdb to the PCR reads, yields one record per CDR3 protein. The data show some 200,000 distinct CDR3 sequences, approximately 7% seen once. This sample comprised PBMCs, obtained before TCRalphabeta/CD19-depleted stem cell transplant. These receptors originate from a boy aged 2 to 10 with acute lymphoblastic leukemia, due to receive a stem cell transplant.

This clonotype was counted ten times or more. The chain has TRBV7-9 and TRBJ1-4, with D hard to call. In germline, CDR1 is SEHNR, CDR2 FQNEAQ (reference sequence). The V end lost 1 base, the J end lost 5 bases, and 5 bases lay between the germline ends. CDR3 size: 13 residues. CDR3 nucleotide sequence: TGTGCCAGCAGCTTAGGCAGGAATGAAAAACTGTTTTTT. Its protein product is CASSLGRNEKLFF.

The chain is built from TRBV27 and TRBJ2-7, with D perhaps being TRBD1 or TRBD2 (6 bases each). The CDR3 length is 14 residues. Germline V gene sequence: CDR1 MNHEY, CDR2 SMNVEV (reference sequence). V lost 2 bases and J lost 4, with 12 bases in between. CDR3 nucleotides: TGTGCCAGCAGTTTAACCGGGGGCAATTACGAGCAGTACTTC. Residues: CASSLTGGNYEQYF.

This clonotype was counted at least ten times. V and J are TRBV20-1 and TRBJ2-2; the D is unclear. Germline V gene lookup returns CDR1 DFQATT and CDR2 SNEGSKA (reference sequence). The CDR3 is made up of 15 amino acids. Trimming removed 6 bases from V and 0 bases from J, with 14 bases in between. CDR3 in DNA: TGCAGTGCCCACCCGGGTACCGCGAACACCGGGGAGCTGTTTTTT. Protein product: CSAHPGTANTGELFF.

This clonotype was seen many times. The CDR3 sequence: CASNGGGEAFF. The CDR3 DNA is TGTGCCAGCAACGGGGGTGGTGAAGCTTTCTTT. The chain couples TRBV28 to TRBJ1-1, with TRBD1 as a possible D gene (5 bases). Trimming stripped 7 bases from V and 7 bases from J, with 10 bases between. This CDR3 has 11 amino acids. Germline values: CDR1 MDHEN, CDR2 SYDVKM.

This chain uses TRBV27 with TRBJ1-5, with D tentatively TRBD1 (5 bases). Trimming cost V 5 bases and J 3 bases, with 20 bases left between them. The CDR3 is 17 residues long. Germline CDR1 and CDR2: MNHEY and SMNVEV (reference sequence). CDR3 loop: CASSPYAGLMDNQPQHF. As DNA, the CDR3 is TGTGCCAGCAGTCCCTACGCAGGGCTAATGGACAATCAGCCCCAGCATTTT.

The chain employs TRBV6-4 and TRBJ2-1, with D possibly being TRBD1 (8 bases). Trimming removed 3 bases from V and 8 bases from J, with 20 bases in between. In germline, CDR1 is MRHNA, CDR2 SNTAGT. The CDR3 spans 16 residues. CDR3: CASSETGVSGGDEQFF. Here the CDR3 DNA reads TGTGCCAGCAGTGAGACAGGGGTTTCGGGGGGCGATGAGCAGTTCTTC.

This clonotype was recorded at least ten times. This chain connects TRBV7-9 to TRBJ1-6; D gene ambiguous. The CDR3 consists of 14 residues. The germline CDR1 and CDR2 sequences are SEHNR and FQNEAQ (reference sequence). V gave up 5 bases and J gave up 9 bases, with 14 bases separating them. The CDR3 nucleotides read TGTGCCAGCAGCCCCGGGGTAGGGATTTCACCCCTCCACTTT. Translation gives CASSPGVGISPLHF. Variable domain in full (rest from reference TRBV7-9 and TRBJ1-6): DTGVSQNPRHKITKRGQNVTFRCDPISEHNRLYWYRQTLGQGPEFLTYFQNEAQLEKSRLLSDRFSAERPKGSFSTLEIQRTEQGDSAMYLCASSPGVGISPLHFGNGTRLTVT.

The sample holds many counts of this clonotype. The rearrangement links TRBV7-9 to TRBJ2-1; a possible D gene is TRBD2 (5 bases). There are 15 residues in the CDR3. V was clipped by 4 bases and J by 0 bases, with 10 bases between them. Germline assignment: CDR1 SEHNR and CDR2 FQNEAQ (reference sequence). Here the CDR3 DNA reads TGTGCCAGCAGCTCAGCGGTGGGCTCCTACAATGAGCAGTTCTTC. Protein sequence: CASSSAVGSYNEQFF.

This clonotype was picked up a small number of times. V usage is TRBV27 and J usage is TRBJ2-3; 8 bases match TRBD1. Germline trimming cut 1 base from V and 6 bases from J; bases unmatched to any gene: 9. Germline lookup yields CDR1 MNHEY and CDR2 SMNVEV (reference sequence). The CDR3 has 16 amino acids. Here the CDR3 reads CASSLYLPGGKDTQYF. The CDR3 nucleotides read TGTGCCAGCAGTTTATATCTCCCAGGGGGCAAGGATACGCAGTATTTT.

This clonotype was found many times. The rearrangement uses TRBV29-1 and TRBJ2-1, with a weak D call TRBD2 (7 bases). Germline-derived CDR1 and CDR2 are SQVTM and ANQGSEA. This CDR3 comprises 14 residues. V lost 3 bases and J lost 7, with 16 bases in between. CDR3 loop: CSVEARGPGNEQFF. CDR3 in DNA: TGCAGCGTTGAGGCGCGGGGGCCGGGAAATGAGCAGTTCTTC.

This chain uses TRBV24-1 with TRBJ1-1, with D possibly TRBD1 on 5 matching bases. Between the trimmed V and J ends, which lost 7 bases and 0 bases, there was a span of 17 bases. CDR1 KGHDR and CDR2 SFDVKD come from the germline V gene. The CDR3 contains 16 residues. DNA of the CDR3: TGTGCCACCAGCTCCGTTACAGGTCCGGTGAACACTGAAGCTTTCTTT. As protein: CATSSVTGPVNTEAFF.

Many counts were recorded for this clonotype. The rearrangement links TRBV28 to TRBJ2-2, with 9 bases identical to TRBD1. Germline CDR1 is MDHEN and CDR2 is SYDVKM. The trim removed 10 bases at V and 6 bases at J, leaving 12 bases unmatched. The CDR3 consists of 15 residues. CDR3 bases: TGTGCCACGCTCGGAGCGGGACAGGGATCCGGGGAGCTGTTTTTT. It translates to CATLGAGQGSGELFF.

This clonotype came up many times. CDR3 coding DNA: TGCGCCAGCAGCACGGACAGGGCCGCCTACGAGCAGTACTTC. Translation gives CASSTDRAAYEQYF. V and J are TRBV5-1 and TRBJ2-7; 8 nucleotides line up with TRBD1. The CDR3 spans 14 residues. Trimming cost V 4 bases and J 2 bases; bases outside gene matches: 5. The germline V gene encodes CDR1 SGHRS and CDR2 YFSETQ.

Ten or more counts support this clonotype. The rearrangement uses TRBV27 and TRBJ2-3; no clear D gene. The CDR3 runs to 14 residues. Germline lookup yields CDR1 MNHEY and CDR2 SMNVEV (reference sequence). Trimming removed 1 base at V and 3 bases at J, with 8 bases between. Here the CDR3 DNA reads TGTGCCAGCAGTTTATTAAAAGAGACAGATACGCAGTATTTT. Its translation: CASSLLKETDTQYF.